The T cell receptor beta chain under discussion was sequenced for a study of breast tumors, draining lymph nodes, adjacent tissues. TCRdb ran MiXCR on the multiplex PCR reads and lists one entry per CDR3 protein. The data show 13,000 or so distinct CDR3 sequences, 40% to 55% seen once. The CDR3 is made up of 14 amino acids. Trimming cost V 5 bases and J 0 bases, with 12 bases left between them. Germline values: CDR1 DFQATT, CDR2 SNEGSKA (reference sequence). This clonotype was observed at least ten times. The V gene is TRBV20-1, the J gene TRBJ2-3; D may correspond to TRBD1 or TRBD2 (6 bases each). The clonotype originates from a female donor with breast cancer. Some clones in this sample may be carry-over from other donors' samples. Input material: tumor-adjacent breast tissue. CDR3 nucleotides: TGCAGTGCTTACGGGGGCAAGAGCACAGATACGCAGTATTTT. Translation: CSAYGGKSTDTQYF.